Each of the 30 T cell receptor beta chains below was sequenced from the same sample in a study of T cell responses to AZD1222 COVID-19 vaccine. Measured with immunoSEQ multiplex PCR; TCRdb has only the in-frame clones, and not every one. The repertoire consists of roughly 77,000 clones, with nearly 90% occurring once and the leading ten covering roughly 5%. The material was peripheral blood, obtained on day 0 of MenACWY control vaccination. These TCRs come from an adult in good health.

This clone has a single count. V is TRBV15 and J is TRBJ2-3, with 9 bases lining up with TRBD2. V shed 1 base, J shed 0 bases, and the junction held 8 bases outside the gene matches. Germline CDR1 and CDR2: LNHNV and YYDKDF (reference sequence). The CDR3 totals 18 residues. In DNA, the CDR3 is TGTGCCACCAGCAGAGTGCGTCTAGCGGGGACTAGCACAGATACGCAGTATTTT. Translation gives CATSRVRLAGTSTDTQYF.

The CDR3 reads CASSLAVAGGPGPQYF. The CDR3 bases are TGTGCCAGCAGCTTAGCAGTTGCGGGGGGGCCAGGTCCGCAGTATTTT. J is TRBJ2-3 and V is TRBV7-2, with 9 bases identical to TRBD2. V shed 0 bases, J shed 10 bases, and the junction held 11 bases outside the gene matches. Germline V lookup: CDR1 SGHTA, CDR2 FQGNSA. The CDR3 sequence is 16 residues long. The full variable domain, with the rest looked up from reference TRBV7-2 and TRBJ2-3, is GAGVSQSPSNKVTEKGKDVELRCDPISGHTALYWYRQSLGQGLEFLIYFQGNSAPDKSGLPSDRFSAERTGGSVSTLTIQRTQQEDSAVYLCASSLAVAGGPGPQYFGPGTRLTVL.

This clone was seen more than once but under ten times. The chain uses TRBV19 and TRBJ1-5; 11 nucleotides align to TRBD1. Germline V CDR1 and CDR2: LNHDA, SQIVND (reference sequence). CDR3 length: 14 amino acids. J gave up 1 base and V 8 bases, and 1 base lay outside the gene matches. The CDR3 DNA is TGTGCCAGTCGGGACAGGGGGAGCAATCAGCCCCAGCATTTT. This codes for CASRDRGSNQPQHF.

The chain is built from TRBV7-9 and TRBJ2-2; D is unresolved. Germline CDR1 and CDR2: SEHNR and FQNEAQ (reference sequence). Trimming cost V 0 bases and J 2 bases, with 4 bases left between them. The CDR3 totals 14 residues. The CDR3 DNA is TGTGCCAGCAGCTTAGCCTCTAACACCGGGGAGCTGTTTTTT. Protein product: CASSLASNTGELFF.

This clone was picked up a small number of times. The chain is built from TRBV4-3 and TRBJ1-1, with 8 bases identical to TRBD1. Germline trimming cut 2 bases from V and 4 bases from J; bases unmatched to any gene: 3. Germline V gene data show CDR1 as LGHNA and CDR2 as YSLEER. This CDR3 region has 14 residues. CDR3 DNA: TGCGCCAGCAGCCAACTTACAGGGGGCACTGAAGCTTTCTTT. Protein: CASSQLTGGTEAFF.

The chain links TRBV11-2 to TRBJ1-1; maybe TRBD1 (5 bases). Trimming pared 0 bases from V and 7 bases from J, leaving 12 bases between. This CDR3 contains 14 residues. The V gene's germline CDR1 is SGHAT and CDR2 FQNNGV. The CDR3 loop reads CASSLDPGRGEAFF. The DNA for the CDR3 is TGTGCCAGCAGCTTAGACCCAGGGCGGGGTGAAGCTTTCTTT.

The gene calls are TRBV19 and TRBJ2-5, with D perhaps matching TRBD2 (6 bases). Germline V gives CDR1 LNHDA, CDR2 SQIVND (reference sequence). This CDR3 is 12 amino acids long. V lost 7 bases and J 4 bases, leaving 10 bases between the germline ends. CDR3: CASTPEGETQYF. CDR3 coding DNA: TGTGCCAGTACCCCGGAGGGAGAGACCCAGTACTTC.

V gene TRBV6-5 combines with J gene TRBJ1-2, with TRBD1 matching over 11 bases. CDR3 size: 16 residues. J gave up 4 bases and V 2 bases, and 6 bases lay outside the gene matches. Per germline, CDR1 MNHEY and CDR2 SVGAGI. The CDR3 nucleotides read TGTGCCAGCAGTTACATACGGACAGGGGGCGGCTATGGCTACACCTTC. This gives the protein CASSYIRTGGGYGYTF.

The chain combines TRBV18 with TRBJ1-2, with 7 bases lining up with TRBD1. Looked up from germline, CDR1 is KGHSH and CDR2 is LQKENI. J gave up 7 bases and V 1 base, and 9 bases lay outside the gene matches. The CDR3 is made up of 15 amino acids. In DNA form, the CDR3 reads TGTGCCAGCTCACCACGAGGGGAGGGGGCTACTGGCTACACCTTC. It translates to CASSPRGEGATGYTF.

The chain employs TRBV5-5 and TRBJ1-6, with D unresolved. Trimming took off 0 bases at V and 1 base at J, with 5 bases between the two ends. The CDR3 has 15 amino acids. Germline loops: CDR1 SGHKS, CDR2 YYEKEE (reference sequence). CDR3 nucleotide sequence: TGTGCCAGCAGCTTGGCCGGGTCCTATAATTCACCCCTCCACTTT. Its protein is CASSLAGSYNSPLHF. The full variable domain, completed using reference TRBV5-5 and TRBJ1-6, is DAGVTQSPTHLIKTRGQQVTLRCSPISGHKSVSWYQQVLGQGPQFIFQYYEKEERGRGNFPDRFSARQFPNYSSELNVNALLLGDSALYLCASSLAGSYNSPLHFGNGTRLTVT.

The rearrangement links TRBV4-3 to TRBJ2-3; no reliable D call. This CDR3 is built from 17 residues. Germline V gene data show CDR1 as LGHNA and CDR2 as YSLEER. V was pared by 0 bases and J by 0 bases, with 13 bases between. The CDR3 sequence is CASSQEFVGISTDTQYF. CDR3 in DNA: TGCGCCAGCAGCCAAGAATTCGTAGGGATTAGCACAGATACGCAGTATTTT.

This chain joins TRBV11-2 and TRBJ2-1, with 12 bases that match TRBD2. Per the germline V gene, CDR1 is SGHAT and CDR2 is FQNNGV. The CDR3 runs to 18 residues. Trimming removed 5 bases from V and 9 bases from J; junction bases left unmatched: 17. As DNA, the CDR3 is TGTGCCAGCAGCCTTGCCCGAGGCCTAGCGGGGGGGCTCGGTGAGCAGTTCTTC. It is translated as CASSLARGLAGGLGEQFF.

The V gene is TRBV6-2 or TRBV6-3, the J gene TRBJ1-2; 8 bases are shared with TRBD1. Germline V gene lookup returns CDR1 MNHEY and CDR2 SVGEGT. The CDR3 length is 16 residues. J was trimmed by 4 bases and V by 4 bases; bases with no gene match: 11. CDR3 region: CASSSGQGISSYGYTF. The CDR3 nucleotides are TGTGCCAGCAGTTCCGGACAGGGTATTTCGTCCTATGGCTACACCTTC.

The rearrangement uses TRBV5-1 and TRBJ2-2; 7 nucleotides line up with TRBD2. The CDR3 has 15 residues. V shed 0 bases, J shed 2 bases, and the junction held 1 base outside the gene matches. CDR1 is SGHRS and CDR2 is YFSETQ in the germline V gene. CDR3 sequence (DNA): TGCGCCAGCAGCTTGGCGGGGGGTAACACCGGGGAGCTGTTTTTT. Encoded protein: CASSLAGGNTGELFF.

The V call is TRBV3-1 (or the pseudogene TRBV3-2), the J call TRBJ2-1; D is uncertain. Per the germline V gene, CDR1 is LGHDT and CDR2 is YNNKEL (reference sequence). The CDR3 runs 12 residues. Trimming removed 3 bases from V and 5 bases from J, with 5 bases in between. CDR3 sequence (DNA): TGTGCCAGCAGCCACTACAACAATGAGCAGTTCTTC. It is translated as CASSHYNNEQFF.

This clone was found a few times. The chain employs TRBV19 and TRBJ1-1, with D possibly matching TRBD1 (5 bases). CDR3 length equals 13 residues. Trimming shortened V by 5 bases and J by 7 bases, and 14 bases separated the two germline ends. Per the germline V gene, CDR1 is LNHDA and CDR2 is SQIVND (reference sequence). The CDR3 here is CASSHTGGIEAFF. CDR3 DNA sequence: TGTGCCAGTAGTCATACGGGGGGGATTGAAGCTTTCTTT.

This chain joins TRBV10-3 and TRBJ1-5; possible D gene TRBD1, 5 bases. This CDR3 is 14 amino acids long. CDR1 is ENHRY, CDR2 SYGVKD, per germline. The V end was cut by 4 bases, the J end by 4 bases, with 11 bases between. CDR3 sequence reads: CAISGNSGNQPQHF. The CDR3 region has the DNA TGTGCCATCAGTGGCAATTCAGGGAATCAGCCCCAGCATTTT.

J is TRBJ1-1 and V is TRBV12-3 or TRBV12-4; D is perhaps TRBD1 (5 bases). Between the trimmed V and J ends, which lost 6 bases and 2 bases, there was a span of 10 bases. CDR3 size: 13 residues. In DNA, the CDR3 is TGTGCCAGCAGCACCGACAGTAACACTGAAGCTTTCTTT. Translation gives CASSTDSNTEAFF.

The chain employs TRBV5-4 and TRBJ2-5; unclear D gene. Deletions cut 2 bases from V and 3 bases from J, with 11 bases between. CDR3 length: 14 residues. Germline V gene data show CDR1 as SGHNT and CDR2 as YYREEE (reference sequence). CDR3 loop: CASSFASREETQYF. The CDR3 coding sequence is TGTGCCAGCAGCTTTGCTTCTCGGGAAGAGACCCAGTACTTC.

The CDR3 sequence: CASSRTANTEAFF. DNA for the CDR3: TGTGCCAGCAGTCGGACAGCTAACACTGAAGCTTTCTTT. The chain uses TRBV7-2 and TRBJ1-1, with TRBD1 as a possible D gene (6 bases). CDR3 length: 13 residues. With 6 bases removed from V and 2 bases from J, the gap between germline ends came to 10 bases. The germline V gene has CDR1 SGHTA and CDR2 FQGNSA.

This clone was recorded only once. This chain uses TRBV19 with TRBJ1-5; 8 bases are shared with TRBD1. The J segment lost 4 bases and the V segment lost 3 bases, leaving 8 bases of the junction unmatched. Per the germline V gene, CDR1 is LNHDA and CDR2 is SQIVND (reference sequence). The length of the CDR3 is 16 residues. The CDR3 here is CASSIGSGTGNQPQHF. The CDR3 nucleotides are TGTGCCAGTAGTATCGGATCCGGGACAGGTAATCAGCCCCAGCATTTT. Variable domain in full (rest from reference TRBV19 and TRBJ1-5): DGGITQSPKYLFRKEGQNVTLSCEQNLNHDAMYWYRQDPGQGLRLIYYSQIVNDFQKGDIAEGYSVSREKKESFPLTVTSAQKNPTAFYLCASSIGSGTGNQPQHFGDGTRLSIL.

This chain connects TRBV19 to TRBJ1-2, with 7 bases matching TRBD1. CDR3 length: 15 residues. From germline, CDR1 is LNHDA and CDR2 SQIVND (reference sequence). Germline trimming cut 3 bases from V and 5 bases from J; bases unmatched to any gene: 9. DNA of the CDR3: TGTGCCAGTAGTATCCGCCAGGGGGGACCTTATGGCTACACCTTC. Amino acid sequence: CASSIRQGGPYGYTF.

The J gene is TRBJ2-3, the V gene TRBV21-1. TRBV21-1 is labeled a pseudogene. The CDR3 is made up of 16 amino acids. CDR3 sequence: CASSKRRGSSTDTQYF. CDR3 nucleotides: TGTGCCAGCAGCAAGAGGAGGGGGTCTAGCACAGATACGCAGTATTTT.

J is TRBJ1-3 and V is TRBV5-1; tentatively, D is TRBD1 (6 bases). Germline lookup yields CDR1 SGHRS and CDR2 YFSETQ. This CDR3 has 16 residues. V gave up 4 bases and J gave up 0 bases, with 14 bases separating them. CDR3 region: CASSQGQIFSGNTIYF. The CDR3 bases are TGCGCCAGCAGCCAAGGACAGATTTTCTCTGGAAACACCATATATTTT.

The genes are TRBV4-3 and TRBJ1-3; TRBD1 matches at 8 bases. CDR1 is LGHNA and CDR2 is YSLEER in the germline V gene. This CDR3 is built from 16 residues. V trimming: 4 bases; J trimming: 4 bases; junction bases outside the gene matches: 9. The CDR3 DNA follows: TGCGCCAGCAGCCGAGAGACAGGGGCGTACGGAAACACCATATATTTT. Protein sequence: CASSRETGAYGNTIYF.

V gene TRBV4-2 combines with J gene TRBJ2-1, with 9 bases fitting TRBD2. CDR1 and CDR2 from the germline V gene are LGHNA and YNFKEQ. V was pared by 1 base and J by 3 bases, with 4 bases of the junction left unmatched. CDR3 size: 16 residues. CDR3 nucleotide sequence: TGTGCCAGCAGCCAAGGGGCTAGCGGGGTCTACAATGAGCAGTTCTTC. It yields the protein CASSQGASGVYNEQFF.

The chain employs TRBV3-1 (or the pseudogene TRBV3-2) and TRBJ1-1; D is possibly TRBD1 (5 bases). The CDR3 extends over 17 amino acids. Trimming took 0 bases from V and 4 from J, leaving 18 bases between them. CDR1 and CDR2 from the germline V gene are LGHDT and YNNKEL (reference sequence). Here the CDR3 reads CASSQDRSGNIGTEAFF. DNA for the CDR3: TGTGCCAGCAGCCAAGACCGGTCAGGGAACATAGGCACTGAAGCTTTCTTT.

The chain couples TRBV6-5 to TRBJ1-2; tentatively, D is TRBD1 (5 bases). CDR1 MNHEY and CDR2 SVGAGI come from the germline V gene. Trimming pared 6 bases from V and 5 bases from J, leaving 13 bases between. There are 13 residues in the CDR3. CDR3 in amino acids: CASSAGTDYGYTF. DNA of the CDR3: TGTGCCAGCAGCGCCGGGACGGATTATGGCTACACCTTC.

CDR3 sequence (DNA): TGTGCCAGCAGCGTAGGGGCGGTCTCTGGAAACACCATATATTTT. Protein product: CASSVGAVSGNTIYF. The chain uses TRBV9 and TRBJ1-3; no clear D gene. CDR3 length equals 15 residues. Germline CDR1 reads SGDLS; CDR2 reads YYNGEE. Trimming removed 0 bases from V and 0 bases from J, with 7 bases in between.

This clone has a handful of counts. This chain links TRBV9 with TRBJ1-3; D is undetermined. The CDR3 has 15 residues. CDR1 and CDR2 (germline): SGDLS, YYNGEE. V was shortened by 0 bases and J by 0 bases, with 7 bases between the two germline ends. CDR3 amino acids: CASSVDGRSGNTIYF. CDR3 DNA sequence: TGTGCCAGCAGCGTAGACGGGCGCTCTGGAAACACCATATATTTT.